A single sample is the source of the 16 T cell receptor beta chains below, sequenced in a study of CD8 T cells in ankylosing spondylitis. TCRdb reprocessed the 5' RACE reads with MiXCR, giving one entry per CDR3 protein. The sample lists 250,000 to 400,000 distinct CDR3 sequences; around a tenth were seen once. The source material was blood, either unsorted or a sorted T cell fraction (not recorded which). Receptors were obtained from a female donor with ankylosing spondylitis or in good health (not recorded which).

This clonotype was seen many times. The chain links TRBV20-1 to TRBJ1-1, with TRBD1 as a possible D gene (6 bases). CDR1 and CDR2 (germline): DFQATT, SNEGSKA (reference sequence). This CDR3 is 14 amino acids long. The V end lost 4 bases, the J end lost 0 bases, and 12 bases lay between the germline ends. This CDR3 reads CSATDSGMNTEAFF. Written as DNA, the CDR3 is TGCAGTGCTACGGACAGCGGTATGAACACTGAAGCTTTCTTT.

This clonotype was picked up many times. CDR3 DNA: TGTGCCAGCAGCCCCAGGTCTAGCGGGGGGGCAGATACGCAGTATTTT. This encodes CASSPRSSGGADTQYF. The J gene is TRBJ2-3, the V gene TRBV6-8; TRBD2 aligns across 12 bases. The CDR3 extends over 16 amino acids. Germline assignment: CDR1 MNHGY and CDR2 SAAAGT. Trimming removed 6 bases from V and 4 bases from J; junction bases left unmatched: 8.

This clonotype was observed at least ten times. The chain has TRBV10-2 and TRBJ1-3; D gene uncertain. CDR1 is WSHSY, CDR2 SAAADI, per germline. Trimming left V 6 bases short and J 9 bases short, with 18 bases between. This CDR3 is built from 14 residues. The CDR3 DNA follows: TGCGCCAGCAGGACGGAAGGGCCCCCTTCCACCATATATTTT. Its protein product is CASRTEGPPSTIYF.

The chain joins TRBV11-3 to TRBJ2-1; 8 bases are a match to TRBD2. There are 15 residues in the CDR3. Germline V lookup: CDR1 SGHNT, CDR2 YENEEA. V was clipped by 1 base and J by 6 bases; unmatched bases: 5. This chain's CDR3 is CASSLAGGLGNEQFF. In DNA form, the CDR3 reads TGTGCCAGCAGCTTAGCGGGGGGGCTAGGCAATGAGCAGTTCTTC. The variable domain in full, with the rest retrieved from reference TRBV11-3 and TRBJ2-1, is EAGVVQSPRYKIIEKKQPVAFWCNPISGHNTLYWYLQNLGQGPELLIRYENEEAVDDSQLPKDRFSAERLKGVDSTLKIQPAELGDSAVYLCASSLAGGLGNEQFFGPGTRLTVL.

This clonotype was picked up a small number of times. The CDR3 reads CAISEFEETQYF. The CDR3 bases are TGTGCCATCAGTGAGTTTGAAGAGACCCAGTACTTC. The J gene is TRBJ2-5, the V gene TRBV10-3; D unclear. Germline V gives CDR1 ENHRY, CDR2 SYGVKD. The ends were cut back, 1 base at V and 3 bases at J, with 3 bases in the middle. The CDR3 loop spans 12 amino acids.

This clonotype was detected many times. This chain links TRBV7-9 with TRBJ2-7; the D is unclear. This CDR3 comprises 14 residues. Germline-derived CDR1 and CDR2 are SEHNR and FQNEAQ (reference sequence). V lost 1 base to trimming and J lost 4 bases, with 11 bases between them. The CDR3 loop is CASSLVARSYEQYF. As DNA, the CDR3 is TGTGCCAGCAGCTTAGTAGCCAGATCTTACGAGCAGTACTTC.

The rearrangement joins TRBV20-1 to TRBJ2-2, with 10 bases aligning to TRBD1. This CDR3 has 15 residues. Germline V gives CDR1 DFQATT, CDR2 SNEGSKA (reference sequence). V lost 7 bases and J lost 4; bases outside the gene matches: 9. CDR3 in amino acids: CSVPTGGIITGELFF. The CDR3 nucleotides read TGCAGTGTACCGACAGGGGGCATTATCACCGGGGAGCTGTTTTTT.

This clonotype was detected ten times or more. The chain uses TRBV18 and TRBJ2-5; D might be TRBD1 (6 bases). V was shortened by 6 bases and J by 2 bases, with 16 bases between the two germline ends. This CDR3 has 15 residues. The germline V gene has CDR1 KGHSH and CDR2 LQKENI. Here the CDR3 DNA reads TGTGCCAGCTCCTCAGGGGCCACCACTCAAGAGACCCAGTACTTC. Translation gives CASSSGATTQETQYF.

The chain employs TRBV12-3 or TRBV12-4 and TRBJ1-4; 7 nucleotides match TRBD1. The J segment lost 10 bases and the V segment lost 7 bases, leaving 9 bases of the junction unmatched. CDR3 size: 13 residues. DNA for the CDR3: TGTGCCAGCACCACAGGGGACGCGAGAAAACTGTTTTTT. It yields the protein CASTTGDARKLFF.

In its sample, this clonotype was seen many times. The CDR3 nucleotides read TGTGCCACCAGCAGAGTAGGTCTATTCACAGATACGCAGTATTTT. This sequence encodes CATSRVGLFTDTQYF. The chain has TRBV15 and TRBJ2-3, with D unclear. Deletions cut 1 base from V and 2 bases from J, with 10 bases between. Germline lookup yields CDR1 LNHNV and CDR2 YYDKDF (reference sequence). The CDR3 is 15 amino acids.

On this clonotype: A single base separates this from a much larger clone, so it may be a read error. V usage is TRBV5-1 and J usage is TRBJ2-1, with D unclear. This CDR3 has 15 amino acids. CDR1 is SGHRS, CDR2 YFSETQ, per germline. V lost 0 bases to trimming and J lost 4 bases, with 11 bases between them. The CDR3 region has the DNA TGCGCCAGCAGCTTGGATCTAGGCCATTACAATGAGCAGTTCTTC. This codes for CASSLDLGHYNEQFF.

In this sample, this clonotype turned up many times. This sequence joins TRBV5-1 and TRBJ2-1; tentatively, D is TRBD2 (5 bases). Germline CDR1 reads SGHRS; CDR2 reads YFSETQ. The CDR3 contains 15 residues. V lost 2 bases to trimming and J lost 2 bases, with 11 bases between them. The CDR3 region has the DNA TGCGCCAGCAGCTTCCTCCGGGGTACCTACAATGAGCAGTTCTTC. Its protein product is CASSFLRGTYNEQFF.

This clonotype was detected many times. The rearrangement links TRBV29-1 to TRBJ2-7; no reliable D call. The CDR3 is 12 amino acids. CDR1 and CDR2 (germline): SQVTM, ANQGSEA. V lost 4 bases, J lost 3 bases, and 10 bases lay in between. The CDR3 protein is CSVGDPGYEQYF. CDR3 coding DNA: TGCAGCGTTGGAGACCCCGGCTACGAGCAGTACTTC.

This clonotype was detected ten times or more. The V call is TRBV7-9, the J call TRBJ1-5; TRBD1 matches at 9 bases. The V segment lost 10 bases and the J segment 2 bases; nucleotides outside the gene matches: 6. This CDR3 region has 14 residues. Per germline, CDR1 SEHNR and CDR2 FQNEAQ (reference sequence). CDR3 loop: CANPGQGGNQPQHF. Here the CDR3 DNA reads TGTGCCAACCCGGGACAGGGAGGCAATCAGCCCCAGCATTTT.

This clonotype was observed at least ten times. This chain uses TRBV11-2 with TRBJ2-1, with TRBD2 identical over 8 bases. The trim removed 1 base at V and 5 bases at J, leaving 1 base unmatched. This CDR3 has 14 amino acids. Germline lookup yields CDR1 SGHAT and CDR2 FQNNGV. CDR3: CASSLGLANNEQFF. The DNA for the CDR3 is TGTGCCAGCAGCTTAGGACTAGCGAACAATGAGCAGTTCTTC.

The table lists this clonotype with many counts. The gene calls are TRBV20-1 and TRBJ1-5, with TRBD1 identical over 7 bases. In germline, CDR1 is DFQATT, CDR2 SNEGSKA (reference sequence). This CDR3 region has 14 residues. Trimming cost V 5 bases and J 7 bases; bases outside gene matches: 11. This chain's CDR3 is CSALRTGLRQPQHF. CDR3 coding DNA: TGCAGTGCTCTCCGGACAGGTTTACGGCAGCCCCAGCATTTT.